The 9 T cell receptor beta chains below all came from one sample that was sequenced in a study of identical twins (dated by TCRdb to 2016 to 2017). Libraries were constructed by 5' RACE. TCRdb shows the sequencer as Illumina HiSeq 2000. The public reads were quality trimmed at Q25 with fastp and then assembled into clones with MiXCR by TCRdb, keeping productive beta chains. CDR3 protein duplicates are merged, each entry listing the most common genes and DNA. This sample holds roughly 290,000 distinct CDR3 sequences; 6.5% to 9.5% were observed only once. Of the sample, more than 2% falls within the top ten clones. Another study also made use of these data, one on yellow fever vaccine responses in identical twins.

Sequencing used memory (CD45RO+) T cells sorted from blood. The intended sense of this specimen's cell subset or site label: CD45RO+ enriched T cells. The receptors here all came from a woman younger than 35 in good health.

This sequence joins TRBV19 and TRBJ1-1; D may be TRBD1 (6 bases). Trimming removed 7 bases from V and 4 bases from J, with 13 bases in between. Germline values: CDR1 LNHDA, CDR2 SQIVND (reference sequence). This CDR3 is 13 amino acids long. The CDR3 region is CASNTGLGTEAFF. DNA of the CDR3: TGTGCCAGTAACACAGGGCTAGGCACTGAAGCTTTCTTT.

The sample holds a few counts of this clonotype. The chain recombines TRBV12-3 or TRBV12-4 with TRBJ2-5; D is undetermined. The CDR3 is made up of 12 amino acids. V shed 6 bases and J shed 5 bases, with 10 bases lying between them. Written as DNA, the CDR3 is TGTGCCAGCAGCCCCCGAGTCGAGACCCAGTACTTC. As protein: CASSPRVETQYF.

A few counts support this clonotype. The V call is TRBV7-3, the J call TRBJ2-1; possibly TRBD2 for D (6 bases). This CDR3 contains 13 residues. Germline-derived CDR1 and CDR2 are SGHTA and FQGTGA. V was clipped by 4 bases and J by 5 bases, with 9 bases between them. The CDR3 sequence: CASSYGTHNEQFF. The CDR3 DNA is TGTGCCAGCAGCTACGGGACTCACAATGAGCAGTTCTTC. The whole variable domain, filled in from reference TRBV7-3 and TRBJ2-1, reads GAGVSQTPSNKVTEKGKYVELRCDPISGHTALYWYRQSLGQGPEFLIYFQGTGAADDSGLPNDRFFAVRPEGSVSTLKIQRTERGDSAVYLCASSYGTHNEQFFGPGTRLTVL.

This clonotype has at least ten counts. The chain employs TRBV7-9 and TRBJ2-1, with 10 positions matching TRBD2. The germline CDR1 and CDR2 sequences are SEHNR and FQNEAQ (reference sequence). The CDR3 loop spans 17 amino acids. V lost 8 bases, J lost 1 base, and 11 bases stayed unmatched. CDR3 bases: TGTGCCAGCGGATCTCAAACTAGCGGGGAATCCTACAATGAGCAGTTCTTC. Amino acid sequence: CASGSQTSGESYNEQFF.

Ten or more counts support this clonotype. J is TRBJ2-1 and V is TRBV27; the D is unclear. There are 14 residues in the CDR3. Germline CDR1 is MNHEY and CDR2 is SMNVEV (reference sequence). Trimming stripped 4 bases from V and 2 bases from J, with 9 bases between. Here the CDR3 reads CASSYSRTYNEQFF. The CDR3 coding sequence is TGTGCCAGCAGTTACTCCCGCACCTACAATGAGCAGTTCTTC.

This chain uses TRBV6-2 or TRBV6-3 with TRBJ2-3; D gene ambiguous. The V gene's germline CDR1 is MNHEY and CDR2 SVGEGT. The V end lost 7 bases, the J end lost 4 bases, and 9 bases lay between the germline ends. The CDR3 covers 12 residues. The CDR3 region has the DNA TGTGCCAGCAATCGGGCAGCAGATACGCAGTATTTT. Translation gives CASNRAADTQYF.

This clonotype was observed a handful of times. This chain joins TRBV5-1 and TRBJ2-1; TRBD2 aligns across 10 bases. CDR1 is SGHRS, CDR2 YFSETQ, per germline. The CDR3 has 17 amino acids. After removal of 4 bases from V and 12 bases from J, the junction contained 19 bases not matched to a gene. CDR3 protein: CASSPRVGLAVGSGQFF. For the CDR3, the DNA is TGCGCCAGCAGCCCCCGGGTTGGACTAGCGGTTGGGAGTGGGCAGTTCTTC.

CDR3 region: CASSRPGLAGANEQFF. The CDR3 DNA sequence: TGTGCCAGCTCACGACCGGGACTAGCGGGAGCCAATGAGCAGTTCTTC. The chain couples TRBV18 to TRBJ2-1; 14 bases map to TRBD2. The V segment lost 4 bases and the J segment 6 bases; nucleotides outside the gene matches: 5. Germline V gives CDR1 KGHSH, CDR2 LQKENI. This CDR3 has 16 residues. Supplemented by reference TRBV18 and TRBJ2-1, the full variable domain reads NAGVMQNPRHLVRRRGQEARLRCSPMKGHSHVYWYRQLPEEGLKFMVYLQKENIIDESGMPKERFSAEFPKEGPSILRIQQVVRGDSAAYFCASSRPGLAGANEQFFGPGTRLTVL.

This clonotype was seen ten or more times. The chain is built from TRBV5-1 and TRBJ2-3; 7 bases map to TRBD1. Losses at the gene ends were 4 bases for V and 2 bases for J; bases not matched to a gene: 4. The CDR3 runs to 14 residues. CDR1 is SGHRS and CDR2 is YFSETQ in the germline V gene. The CDR3: CASSRDRNTDTQYF. The CDR3 nucleotides read TGCGCCAGCAGCCGGGACAGAAACACAGATACGCAGTATTTT.